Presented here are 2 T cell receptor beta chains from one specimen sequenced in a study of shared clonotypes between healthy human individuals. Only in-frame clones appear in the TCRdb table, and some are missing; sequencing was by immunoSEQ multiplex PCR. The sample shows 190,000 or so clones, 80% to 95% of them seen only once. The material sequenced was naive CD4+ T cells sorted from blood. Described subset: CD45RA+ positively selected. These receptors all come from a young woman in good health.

The CDR3 region is CASSQGYSSYNEQFF. Here the CDR3 DNA reads TGTGCCAGCAGCCAGGGGTACAGCTCCTACAATGAGCAGTTCTTC. The chain links TRBV6-5 to TRBJ2-1; D possibly corresponds to TRBD1 (6 bases). Germline V gene lookup returns CDR1 MNHEY and CDR2 SVGAGI. V was pared by 6 bases and J by 0 bases, with 12 bases between. This CDR3 is 15 amino acids long.

The CDR3 DNA reads TGTGCCAGTAGTCGTGGGGAGACGGAGACCCAGTACTTC. Translated: CASSRGETETQYF. The chain carries TRBV19 and TRBJ2-5; the D gene is possibly TRBD2 (5 bases). The germline V gene encodes CDR1 LNHDA and CDR2 SQIVND (reference sequence). Trimming pared 5 bases from V and 5 bases from J, leaving 12 bases between. CDR3 length: 13 amino acids.